These 20 T cell receptor beta chains were all obtained from the same sample, sequenced in a study of cytomegalovirus exposure and HLA in healthy donors. PCR amplification relied on 60 Vbeta primers (plus 13 Jbeta primers). Sequencing used immunoSEQ multiplex PCR; TCRdb keeps in-frame clones, though not all of them. The table has around 120,000 clones, around 80% seen once. Sequencing was carried out using PBMCs. The receptors originated from a man aged 25 to 40 in good health and CMV-seropositive.

This rearrangement joins TRBV7-2 to TRBJ1-2, with a possible D match to TRBD1 (5 bases). The CDR3 loop spans 15 amino acids. Germline values: CDR1 SGHTA, CDR2 FQGNSA. V was shortened by 1 base and J by 2 bases, with 11 bases between the two germline ends. The CDR3 region has the DNA TGTGCCAGCAGCTTAGGGGCAGGGCCCAACTATGGCTACACCTTC. Protein sequence: CASSLGAGPNYGYTF.

This clone was seen just once. The rearrangement links TRBV21-1 to TRBJ2-1; the table's D call of TRBD2 was not tested on the DNA. TRBV21-1 is classified as a pseudogene. The CDR3 length is 15 residues. CDR3 amino acids: CASSSSGGRRNEQFF. Here the CDR3 DNA reads TGTGCCAGCAGCTCTAGCGGGGGGCGACGCAATGAGCAGTTCTTC.

The CDR3 loop reads CASIDLDRVREQYF. CDR3 coding DNA: TGTGCCAGCATCGATCTGGACAGGGTGAGAGAGCAGTACTTC. The chain couples TRBV21-1 to TRBJ2-7; whether TRBD1, the table's D call, matches the DNA was not checked. TRBV21-1 is a pseudogene. CDR3 length: 14 residues.

The V and J genes are TRBV25-1 and TRBJ2-3; D remains ambiguous. The germline V gene has CDR1 MGHDK and CDR2 SYGVNS. V lost 8 bases to trimming and J lost 3 bases, with 12 bases between them. The CDR3 consists of 13 residues. Here the CDR3 reads CASSLDITDTQYF. Written as DNA, the CDR3 is TGTGCCAGCTCGCTTGACATTACAGATACGCAGTATTTT.

This clone was seen a few times. CDR3 amino acids: CAISGNILSMNTEAFF. The CDR3 DNA reads TGTGCCATCAGTGGAAACATCCTTTCCATGAACACTGAAGCTTTCTTT. This sequence joins TRBV10-3 and TRBJ1-1; D uncertain. The CDR3 contains 16 residues. V lost 4 bases, J lost 0 bases, and 15 bases lay in between. Germline V lookup: CDR1 ENHRY, CDR2 SYGVKD.

The V call is TRBV5-1, the J call TRBJ2-2; possibly TRBD2 for D (5 bases). The CDR3 covers 16 residues. The germline CDR1 and CDR2 sequences are SGHRS and YFSETQ. Trimming shortened V by 1 base and J by 1 base, and 11 bases separated the two germline ends. The CDR3: CASSLRAGQNTGELFF. In nucleotides, the CDR3 is TGCGCCAGCAGCTTGAGGGCGGGCCAGAACACCGGGGAGCTGTTTTTT.

V gene TRBV30 combines with J gene TRBJ1-2, with a possible D match to TRBD1 (5 bases). Trimming cost V 0 bases and J 6 bases, with 11 bases left between them. This CDR3 has 13 residues. Germline loops: CDR1 GTSNPN, CDR2 SVGIG (reference sequence). In DNA form, the CDR3 reads TGTGCCTGGAGTGTAGGGGATCCTCATGGCTACACCTTC. It specifies CAWSVGDPHGYTF.

The chain employs TRBV7-6 and TRBJ2-3; 7 positions agree with TRBD2. V shed 0 bases and J 3 bases; nucleotides not matched to a gene: 3. Germline V gene data show CDR1 as SGHVS and CDR2 as FNYEAQ. The CDR3 consists of 15 residues. In nucleotides, the CDR3 is TGTGCCAGCAGCTTAGCCCCCGGGGGGACAGATACGCAGTATTTT. Residues: CASSLAPGGTDTQYF. The full variable domain, its missing parts supplied by reference TRBV7-6 and TRBJ2-3, is GAGVSQSPRYKVTKRGQDVALRCDPISGHVSLYWYRQALGQGPEFLTYFNYEAQQDKSGLPNDRFSAERPEGSISTLTIQRTEQRDSAMYRCASSLAPGGTDTQYFGPGTRLTVL.

By proportion, this clone is medium-sized (0.01 to 0.1%). This sequence joins TRBV6-4 and TRBJ2-1; 10 nucleotides line up with TRBD2. CDR3 length: 15 amino acids. The J segment lost 3 bases and the V segment lost 5 bases, leaving 4 bases of the junction unmatched. Germline CDR1 and CDR2: MRHNA and SNTAGT. CDR3 in amino acids: CASSFLAGDYNEQFF. CDR3 sequence (DNA): TGTGCCAGCAGTTTCCTAGCGGGAGACTACAATGAGCAGTTCTTC.

V usage is TRBV11-2 and J usage is TRBJ1-1, with D unresolved. Germline-derived CDR1 and CDR2 are SGHAT and FQNNGV. The CDR3 sequence is 13 residues long. Trimming removed 7 bases at V and 5 bases at J, with 14 bases between. The DNA for the CDR3 is TGTGCCAGCAAGCCGCCCGCTACTACTGAAGCTTTCTTT. It specifies CASKPPATTEAFF.

The chain is built from TRBV12-5 and TRBJ2-7, with 9 bases aligning to TRBD1. The trim removed 4 bases at V and 4 bases at J, leaving 5 bases unmatched. CDR3 size: 14 residues. Germline V lookup: CDR1 LGHNT, CDR2 FRNRAP. Here the CDR3 reads CASGSGQGTYEQYF. The CDR3 DNA reads TGTGCTAGTGGTTCTGGACAGGGGACATACGAGCAGTACTTC.

This clone occurred once. The chain has TRBV28 and TRBJ2-6, with 9 positions matching TRBD1. The germline V gene has CDR1 MDHEN and CDR2 SYDVKM. The CDR3 contains 20 residues. V dropped 3 bases and J dropped 4; count of bases not matched to a gene: 16. CDR3 in amino acids: CASSFGWRGTGWEGANVLTF. The CDR3 coding sequence is TGTGCCAGCAGTTTTGGATGGCGCGGGACAGGGTGGGAAGGGGCCAACGTCCTGACTTTC.

This clone occurred a few times. The rearrangement uses TRBV11-2 and TRBJ2-1; TRBD2 matches 8 bases. The V segment lost 1 base and the J segment 2 bases; nucleotides outside the gene matches: 1. CDR3 length: 15 amino acids. Germline V CDR1 and CDR2: SGHAT, FQNNGV. The CDR3 coding sequence is TGTGCCAGCAGCTTAGGAGCGGGAGCCTACAATGAGCAGTTCTTC. Protein product: CASSLGAGAYNEQFF.

This rearrangement joins TRBV9 to TRBJ2-7; D may be TRBD2 (5 bases). CDR1 SGDLS and CDR2 YYNGEE come from the germline V gene. This CDR3 is built from 14 residues. The V end lost 0 bases, the J end lost 3 bases, and 10 bases lay between the germline ends. The CDR3 DNA reads TGTGCCAGCAGCGTAGGAGTGGGAGTCTACGAGCAGTACTTC. Translating gives CASSVGVGVYEQYF.

The chain couples TRBV4-2 to TRBJ1-4; D is uncertain. Germline V gene data show CDR1 as LGHNA and CDR2 as YNFKEQ. V shed 1 base and J shed 5 bases, with 11 bases lying between them. The CDR3 spans 15 residues. The CDR3 loop reads CASSQAATQNEKLFF. In DNA form, the CDR3 reads TGTGCCAGCAGCCAAGCGGCGACTCAGAATGAAAAACTGTTTTTT.

The chain links TRBV6-6 to TRBJ2-1, with 8 bases fitting TRBD1. The V and J ends lost 5 bases and 0 bases, in that order; junction bases with no gene match: 6. The germline gives CDR1 MNHNY, CDR2 SVGAGI (reference sequence). The CDR3 spans 16 residues. DNA for the CDR3: TGTGCCAGCAGTCCCCAGGGGGCAAGCTCCTACAATGAGCAGTTCTTC. It codes for CASSPQGASSYNEQFF.

The chain links TRBV5-1 to TRBJ2-3; 7 nucleotides match TRBD2. V shed 2 bases and J 3 bases; nucleotides not matched to a gene: 9. In germline, CDR1 is SGHRS, CDR2 YFSETQ. The CDR3 runs to 16 residues. In DNA form, the CDR3 reads TGCGCCAGCAGCTTCACGATACTAGCGTCGACAGATACGCAGTATTTT. Translation: CASSFTILASTDTQYF.

The V call is TRBV7-2, the J call TRBJ2-3; D not resolved. V was cut by 0 bases and J by 5 bases, with 9 bases left in between. The CDR3 runs to 14 residues. The V gene's germline CDR1 is SGHTA and CDR2 FQGNSA. Here the CDR3 reads CASSLAINGDTQYF. The CDR3 region has the DNA TGTGCCAGCAGCTTAGCGATTAACGGAGATACGCAGTATTTT.

The V call is TRBV6-1, the J call TRBJ2-7; TRBD2 agrees at 9 bases. The CDR3 sequence is 15 residues long. CDR1 and CDR2 (germline): MNHNS, SASEGT. With V trimmed by 1 base and J by 4 bases, 5 bases remained unmatched. The CDR3 reads CASSEEGGRVYEQYF. The CDR3 DNA reads TGTGCCAGCAGTGAAGAGGGCGGGAGGGTGTACGAGCAGTACTTC.

This clone was detected a few times. The rearrangement uses TRBV5-4 and TRBJ2-4, with TRBD1 matching over 9 bases. Germline trimming cut 2 bases from V and 6 bases from J; bases unmatched to any gene: 3. From germline, CDR1 is SGHNT and CDR2 YYREEE (reference sequence). The CDR3 spans 14 residues. The CDR3 DNA reads TGTGCCAGCAGCTTAGACAGGGGGGCAAACATTCAGTACTTC. Protein: CASSLDRGANIQYF.